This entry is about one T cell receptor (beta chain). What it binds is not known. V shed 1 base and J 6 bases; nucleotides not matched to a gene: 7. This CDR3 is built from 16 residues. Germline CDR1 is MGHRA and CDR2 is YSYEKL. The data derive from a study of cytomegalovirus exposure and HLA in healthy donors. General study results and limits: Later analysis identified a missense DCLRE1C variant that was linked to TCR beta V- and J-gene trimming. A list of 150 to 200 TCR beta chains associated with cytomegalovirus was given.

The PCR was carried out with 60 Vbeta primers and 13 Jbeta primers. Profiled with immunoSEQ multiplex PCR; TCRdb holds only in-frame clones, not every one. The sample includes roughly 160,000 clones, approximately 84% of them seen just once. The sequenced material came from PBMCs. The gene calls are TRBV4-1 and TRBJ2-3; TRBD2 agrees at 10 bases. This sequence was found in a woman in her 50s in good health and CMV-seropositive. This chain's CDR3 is CASSQGSLAGVDTQYF. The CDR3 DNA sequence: TGCGCCAGCAGCCAAGGTTCCCTAGCGGGAGTGGATACGCAGTATTTT.